These 32 T cell receptor beta chains were all obtained from the same sample, sequenced in a study of technical replicates of blood from a few donors. Data came from immunoSEQ multiplex PCR; TCRdb stores just in-frame clones and leaves some out. The sample lists fewer than 75,000 clones, roughly 90% occurring once. Sequencing input: PBMCs. Every receptor here comes from a human donor in good health. Some clones in this sample may be carry-over from other donors' samples.

The rearrangement uses TRBV27 and TRBJ1-4; D is unresolved. The CDR3 extends over 15 amino acids. V lost 4 bases to trimming and J lost 0 bases, with 9 bases between them. Germline-derived CDR1 and CDR2 are MNHEY and SMNVEV (reference sequence). The CDR3 nucleotides are TGTGCCAGCAGTTCCATCGGTGCAACTAATGAAAAACTGTTTTTT. This codes for CASSSIGATNEKLFF.

V and J are TRBV30 and TRBJ1-6; TRBD1 agrees at 11 bases. Germline V gives CDR1 GTSNPN, CDR2 SVGIG (reference sequence). The trim removed 3 bases at V and 8 bases at J, leaving 6 bases unmatched. The CDR3 runs 15 residues. The CDR3: CAWSRTGGAYSPLHF. The CDR3 nucleotides are TGTGCCTGGAGCAGGACAGGGGGCGCGTATTCACCCCTCCACTTT. The whole variable domain, filled in from reference TRBV30 and TRBJ1-6, reads SQTIHQWPATLVQPVGSPLSLECTVEGTSNPNLYWYRQAAGRGLQLLFYSVGIGQISSEVPQNLSASRPQDRQFILSSKKLLLSDSGFYLCAWSRTGGAYSPLHFGNGTRLTVT.

J is TRBJ1-6 and V is TRBV7-9; 8 bases fit TRBD1. This CDR3 has 14 residues. V lost 3 bases to trimming and J lost 10 bases; unmatched junction nucleotides: 5. Germline V gene sequence: CDR1 SEHNR, CDR2 FQNEAQ (reference sequence). CDR3 protein: CASSLGQAKSPLHF. The CDR3 nucleotides are TGTGCCAGCAGCTTGGGACAGGCCAAGTCACCCCTCCACTTT.

This clone was picked up one time. V is TRBV19 and J is TRBJ2-3; unclear D gene. The CDR3 runs to 15 residues. Trimming cost V 1 base and J 0 bases, with 8 bases left between them. Looked up from germline, CDR1 is LNHDA and CDR2 is SQIVND (reference sequence). The CDR3 DNA reads as TGTGCCAGTAGTATAGTTCCGACTAGCACAGATACGCAGTATTTT. It specifies CASSIVPTSTDTQYF.

The V and J genes are TRBV2 and TRBJ2-1; D gene unclear. The ends were cut back, 4 bases at V and 3 bases at J, with 10 bases in the middle. CDR3 length: 14 amino acids. Germline-derived CDR1 and CDR2 are SNHLY and FYNNEI. CDR3 protein: CASSGQLRYNEQFF. The CDR3 DNA sequence: TGTGCCAGCAGTGGGCAGTTACGCTACAATGAGCAGTTCTTC.

The chain combines TRBV5-1 with TRBJ1-5; the match to TRBD1 covers 7 bases. Germline V CDR1 and CDR2: SGHRS, YFSETQ. V lost 4 bases and J lost 4; bases outside the gene matches: 5. This CDR3 has 14 residues. The CDR3 nucleotides read TGCGCCAGCAGCCCCGGGACAGAAAATCAGCCCCAGCATTTT. This sequence encodes CASSPGTENQPQHF. Filled out from reference TRBV5-1 and TRBJ1-5, the complete variable domain reads KAGVTQTPRYLIKTRGQQVTLSCSPISGHRSVSWYQQTPGQGLQFLFEYFSETQRNKGNFPGRFSGRQFSNSRSEMNVSTLELGDSALYLCASSPGTENQPQHFGDGTRLSIL.

The V call is TRBV18, the J call TRBJ1-1, with D perhaps matching TRBD1 (6 bases). V was shortened by 4 bases and J by 1 base, with 16 bases between the two germline ends. CDR1 is KGHSH, CDR2 LQKENI, per germline. CDR3 size: 16 residues. CDR3 residues: CASSLPRQAGNTEAFF. The CDR3 nucleotides read TGTGCCAGCTCACTCCCTAGACAGGCTGGGAACACTGAAGCTTTCTTT.

The chain recombines TRBV11-1 with TRBJ2-7; possibly TRBD1 for D (6 bases). The CDR3 is 13 amino acids. Germline CDR1 is SGHAT and CDR2 is FQDESV (reference sequence). The V gene lost 3 bases and the J gene lost 4 bases, with 10 bases spanning the gap. The CDR3 DNA sequence: TGTGCCAGCAGCTTGACCCAGGGGTACGAGCAGTACTTC. It encodes CASSLTQGYEQYF.

The gene calls are TRBV27 and TRBJ2-7; TRBD2 matches at 11 bases. Germline CDR1 is MNHEY and CDR2 is SMNVEV (reference sequence). V lost 2 bases to trimming and J lost 2 bases; unmatched junction nucleotides: 17. There are 20 residues in the CDR3. CDR3 DNA: TGTGCCAGCAGTTTAAGAAGATCAGGGACTAGCGGCCTTTTAACCTACGAGCAGTACTTC. This encodes CASSLRRSGTSGLLTYEQYF.

V gene TRBV27 combines with J gene TRBJ1-2; D is possibly TRBD1 (6 bases). The CDR3 is 15 amino acids. V was pared by 7 bases and J by 6 bases, with 21 bases between. CDR1 and CDR2 (germline): MNHEY, SMNVEV (reference sequence). The CDR3 nucleotides read TGTGCCAGCACCCAGGGGCAGGGACGCCTGGATGGCTACACCTTC. Protein: CASTQGQGRLDGYTF.

This chain uses TRBV11-3 with TRBJ2-7; D unresolved. The V gene lost 4 bases and the J gene lost 0 bases, with 7 bases spanning the gap. Germline V gene sequence: CDR1 SGHNT, CDR2 YENEEA. The length of the CDR3 is 13 residues. CDR3 amino acids: CASSSHSSYEQYF. CDR3 in DNA: TGTGCCAGCAGCTCCCACAGCTCCTACGAGCAGTACTTC.

V is TRBV25-1 and J is TRBJ2-7; 8 nucleotides line up with TRBD2. CDR3 length: 15 residues. Germline V gives CDR1 MGHDK, CDR2 SYGVNS. V lost 7 bases, J lost 2 bases, and 10 bases stayed unmatched. CDR3 region: CASTQLSGVTYEQYF. CDR3 nucleotides: TGTGCCAGCACCCAACTTAGCGGGGTAACCTACGAGCAGTACTTC.

The rearrangement joins TRBV6-1 to TRBJ1-1; perhaps TRBD1 as D (6 bases). Trimming removed 4 bases from V and 4 bases from J, with 16 bases in between. CDR3 size: 15 residues. Germline assignment: CDR1 MNHNS and CDR2 SASEGT. The CDR3 protein is CASSGRQVWGTEAFF. The CDR3 DNA sequence: TGTGCCAGCAGTGGGAGACAGGTCTGGGGCACTGAAGCTTTCTTT.

The chain recombines TRBV7-2 with TRBJ2-5, with 12 bases lining up with TRBD1. V shed 5 bases and J 4 bases; nucleotides not matched to a gene: 2. The CDR3 is made up of 14 amino acids. CDR1 is SGHTA, CDR2 FQGNSA, per germline. The CDR3 loop is CASSRDRGRETQYF. For the CDR3, the DNA is TGTGCCAGCAGCCGGGACAGGGGGCGAGAGACCCAGTACTTC.

This chain links TRBV7-9 with TRBJ1-2, with D uncertain. The CDR3 covers 14 residues. V was trimmed by 2 bases and J by 2 bases, leaving 9 bases between them. The germline gives CDR1 SEHNR, CDR2 FQNEAQ (reference sequence). The CDR3 here is CASSLLGPNYGYTF. As DNA, the CDR3 is TGTGCCAGCAGCTTACTTGGGCCAAACTATGGCTACACCTTC.

The chain links TRBV9 to TRBJ2-7; D is perhaps TRBD2 (6 bases). Trimming stripped 0 bases from V and 3 bases from J, with 13 bases between. Germline CDR1 reads SGDLS; CDR2 reads YYNGEE. There are 15 residues in the CDR3. The CDR3: CASSVDGSGRYEQYF. In nucleotides, the CDR3 is TGTGCCAGCAGCGTAGATGGTAGCGGTCGCTACGAGCAGTACTTC.

The CDR3 region is CASSDGTGGPYEQYF. The CDR3 DNA is TGTGCCAGCAGTGATGGGACAGGGGGTCCCTACGAGCAGTACTTC. V and J are TRBV25-1 and TRBJ2-7, with 11 nucleotides matching TRBD1. Germline V gene data show CDR1 as MGHDK and CDR2 as SYGVNS. Unmatched junction bases numbered 3, after V lost 3 bases and J lost 2 bases. The CDR3 contains 15 residues.

The chain uses TRBV19 and TRBJ1-6, with TRBD1 matching 9 bases. Germline CDR1 LNHDA, CDR2 SQIVND (reference sequence). The CDR3 length is 13 residues. V shed 6 bases, J shed 8 bases, and the junction held 2 bases outside the gene matches. CDR3 region: CASRGQGDSPLHF. The CDR3 nucleotides read TGTGCCAGTAGGGGACAGGGTGATTCACCCCTCCACTTT.

This clone was observed a handful of times. The J gene is TRBJ2-1, the V gene TRBV9; 9 bases align to TRBD2. This CDR3 contains 15 residues. The ends lost 6 bases at V and 10 bases at J; junction bases unmatched: 14. Germline assignment: CDR1 SGDLS and CDR2 YYNGEE. The CDR3 region has the DNA TGTGCCAGCACCACCGGGACTAGCAGTGTCGGGGAGCAGTTCTTC. Translating it yields CASTTGTSSVGEQFF.

The rearrangement links TRBV15 to TRBJ1-2; perhaps TRBD1 as D (6 bases). V lost 1 base, J lost 4 bases, and 13 bases lay in between. The length of the CDR3 is 15 residues. Germline V gene sequence: CDR1 LNHNV, CDR2 YYDKDF (reference sequence). CDR3 sequence reads: CATSRVMTGPYGYTF. As DNA, the CDR3 is TGTGCCACCAGCAGAGTGATGACAGGACCCTATGGCTACACCTTC.

CDR3 sequence reads: CASRAGAGELFF. For the CDR3, the DNA is TGTGCCAGCAGGGCGGGAGCGGGGGAGCTGTTTTTT. The J gene is TRBJ2-2, the V gene TRBV6-6, with 7 bases that match TRBD2. The CDR3 totals 12 residues. V was clipped by 6 bases and J by 8 bases; unmatched bases: 3. The V gene's germline CDR1 is MNHNY and CDR2 SVGAGI (reference sequence).

The CDR3 is CASAQQGRNSGNTIYF. The CDR3 region has the DNA TGTGCCAGCGCTCAGCAGGGCAGAAACTCTGGAAACACCATATATTTT. The V and J genes are TRBV7-9 and TRBJ1-3; possible D gene TRBD1, 5 bases. Trimming took off 8 bases at V and 0 bases at J, with 17 bases between the two ends. The CDR3 covers 16 residues. The V gene's germline CDR1 is SEHNR and CDR2 FQNEAQ (reference sequence).

This chain joins TRBV6-5 and TRBJ2-2, with 7 bases matching TRBD1. The V gene's germline CDR1 is MNHEY and CDR2 SVGAGI. The CDR3 has 15 residues. V lost 2 bases to trimming and J lost 1 base; unmatched junction nucleotides: 1. CDR3 protein: CASSYGTVNTGELFF. The CDR3 DNA is TGTGCCAGCAGTTACGGGACAGTGAACACCGGGGAGCTGTTTTTT.

The chain carries TRBV6-4 and TRBJ1-1, with TRBD1 as a possible D gene (6 bases). The CDR3 is 14 amino acids. CDR1 and CDR2 from the germline V gene are MRHNA and SNTAGT. Trimming took 4 bases from V and 2 from J, leaving 11 bases between them. The CDR3 nucleotides are TGTGCCAGCAGTGCCCTAGGGGGAAACACTGAAGCTTTCTTT. It is translated as CASSALGGNTEAFF.

V is TRBV10-3 and J is TRBJ2-7; no definite D call. The CDR3 loop spans 13 amino acids. Per germline, CDR1 ENHRY and CDR2 SYGVKD. Between the trimmed V and J ends, which lost 3 bases and 6 bases, there was a span of 12 bases. Here the CDR3 DNA reads TGTGCCATCAGTGACTCATCGAGGAGCGAGCAGTACTTC. Amino acid sequence: CAISDSSRSEQYF.

The rearrangement links TRBV7-8 to TRBJ2-3, with 11 bases fitting TRBD2. Germline V CDR1 and CDR2: SGHVS, FQNEAQ. Germline trimming cut 6 bases from V and 0 bases from J; bases unmatched to any gene: 5. The CDR3 is 16 residues long. CDR3: CASRPTSGVSTDTQYF. The CDR3 DNA follows: TGTGCCAGCAGGCCGACTAGCGGGGTCAGCACAGATACGCAGTATTTT.

This sequence joins TRBV11-2 and TRBJ1-1, with 7 bases matching TRBD1. Trimming took 4 bases from V and 5 from J; bases not matched to a gene: 7. The germline CDR1 and CDR2 sequences are SGHAT and FQNNGV. This CDR3 is built from 14 residues. The CDR3 sequence: CASSWEQGWTEAFF. The CDR3 nucleotides read TGTGCCAGCAGCTGGGAACAGGGGTGGACTGAAGCTTTCTTT.

The rearrangement joins TRBV7-2 to TRBJ2-1; 13 bases are a match to TRBD2. The CDR3 spans 17 residues. The V gene end was trimmed by 0 bases and the J gene end by 4 bases; junction bases not matched to a gene: 3. The germline V gene encodes CDR1 SGHTA and CDR2 FQGNSA. CDR3: CASSLAGLAGRYNEQFF. CDR3 bases: TGTGCCAGCAGCTTAGCGGGACTAGCGGGGCGATACAATGAGCAGTTCTTC.

The chain uses TRBV5-4 and TRBJ2-1; tentative D call: TRBD1 (5 bases). This CDR3 comprises 16 residues. V gave up 5 bases and J gave up 5 bases, with 20 bases separating them. Germline loops: CDR1 SGHNT, CDR2 YYREEE (reference sequence). The CDR3 nucleotides are TGTGCCAGCAGTCCCCGGGCCAGGGCCTTTGACAATGAGCAGTTCTTC. Translation gives CASSPRARAFDNEQFF.

The V gene is TRBV30, the J gene TRBJ2-1, with 8 bases identical to TRBD1. Germline CDR1 is GTSNPN and CDR2 is SVGIG (reference sequence). The V and J ends lost 3 bases and 7 bases, in that order; junction bases with no gene match: 5. CDR3 length equals 13 residues. The CDR3 DNA follows: TGTGCCTGGAGCCAGGGGGCAGCGAATGAGCAGTTCTTC. It specifies CAWSQGAANEQFF.

In its sample, this clone was seen a few times. In DNA, the CDR3 is TGCGCCAGCAGCCAAGATTGGTCCAGAAACTACGAGCAGTACTTC. Its protein product is CASSQDWSRNYEQYF. The chain is built from TRBV4-3 and TRBJ2-7; the D is unclear. The CDR3 is 15 residues long. Germline V gives CDR1 LGHNA, CDR2 YSLEER. V lost 0 bases, J lost 3 bases, and 12 bases lay in between.

The V gene is TRBV4-1, the J gene TRBJ1-1; a possible D gene is TRBD1 (5 bases). The CDR3 covers 17 residues. Trimming stripped 1 base from V and 4 bases from J, with 19 bases between. Germline V gene sequence: CDR1 MGHRA, CDR2 YSYEKL. The CDR3 region is CASSQAPPEGLATEAFF. In nucleotides, the CDR3 is TGCGCCAGCAGCCAAGCCCCTCCGGAGGGGTTGGCCACTGAAGCTTTCTTT.